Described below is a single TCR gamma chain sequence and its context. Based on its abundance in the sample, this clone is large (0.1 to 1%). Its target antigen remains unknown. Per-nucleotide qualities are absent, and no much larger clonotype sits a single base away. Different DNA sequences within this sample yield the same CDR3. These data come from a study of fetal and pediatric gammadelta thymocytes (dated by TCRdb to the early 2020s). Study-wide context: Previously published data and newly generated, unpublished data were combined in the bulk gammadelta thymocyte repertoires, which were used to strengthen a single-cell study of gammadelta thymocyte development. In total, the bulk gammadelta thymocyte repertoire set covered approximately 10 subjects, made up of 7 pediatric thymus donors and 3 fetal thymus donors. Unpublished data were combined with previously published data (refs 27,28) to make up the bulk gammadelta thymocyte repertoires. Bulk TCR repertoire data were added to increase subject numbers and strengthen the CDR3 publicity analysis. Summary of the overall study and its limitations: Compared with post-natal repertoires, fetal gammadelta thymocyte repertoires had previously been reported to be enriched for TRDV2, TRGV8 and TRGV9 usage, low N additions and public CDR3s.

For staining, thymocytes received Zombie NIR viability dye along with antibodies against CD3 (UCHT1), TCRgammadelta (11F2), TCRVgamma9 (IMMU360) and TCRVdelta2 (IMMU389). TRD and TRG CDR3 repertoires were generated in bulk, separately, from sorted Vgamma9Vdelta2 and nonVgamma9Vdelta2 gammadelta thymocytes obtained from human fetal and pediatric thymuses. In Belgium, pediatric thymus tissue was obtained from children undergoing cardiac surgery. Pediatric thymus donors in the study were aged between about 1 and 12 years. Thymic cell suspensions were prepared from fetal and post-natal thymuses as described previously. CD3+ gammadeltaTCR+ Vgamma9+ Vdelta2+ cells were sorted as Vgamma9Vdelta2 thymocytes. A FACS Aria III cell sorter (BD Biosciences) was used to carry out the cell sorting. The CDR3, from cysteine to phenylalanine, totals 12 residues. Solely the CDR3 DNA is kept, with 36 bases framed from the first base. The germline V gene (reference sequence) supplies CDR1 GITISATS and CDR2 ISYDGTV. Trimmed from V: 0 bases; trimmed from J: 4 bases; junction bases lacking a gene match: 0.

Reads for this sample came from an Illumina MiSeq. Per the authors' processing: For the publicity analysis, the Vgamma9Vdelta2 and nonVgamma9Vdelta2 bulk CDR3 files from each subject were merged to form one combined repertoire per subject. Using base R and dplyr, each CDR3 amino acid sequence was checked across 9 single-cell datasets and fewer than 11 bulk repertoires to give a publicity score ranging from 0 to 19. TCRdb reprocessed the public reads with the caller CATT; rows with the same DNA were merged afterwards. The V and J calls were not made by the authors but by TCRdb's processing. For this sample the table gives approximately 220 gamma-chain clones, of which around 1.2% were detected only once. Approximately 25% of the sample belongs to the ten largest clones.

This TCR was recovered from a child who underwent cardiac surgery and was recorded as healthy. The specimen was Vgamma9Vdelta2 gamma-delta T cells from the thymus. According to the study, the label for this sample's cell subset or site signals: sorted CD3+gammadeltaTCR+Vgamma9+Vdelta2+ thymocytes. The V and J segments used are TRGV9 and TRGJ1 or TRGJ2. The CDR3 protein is CALWEVYYKKLF. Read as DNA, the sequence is TGTGCCTTGTGGGAGGTGTATTATAAGAAACTCTTT.